This T cell receptor beta chain was sequenced during a study of cytomegalovirus exposure and HLA in healthy donors. PCR primers comprised 60 Vbeta and 13 Jbeta primers. TCRdb keeps only in-frame clones here, not all; method: immunoSEQ multiplex PCR. The repertoire includes around 61,000 clones, 65% to 80% of them detected once, and 15% to 20% sits in the top ten. The clonotype originates from a man aged 40-55 years in good health and CMV-seropositive. What was sequenced was PBMCs.

CDR3 bases: TGCGCCAGCAGCCAGGTGGGACTAGCGGGATACAATGAGCAGTTCTTC. Protein product: CASSQVGLAGYNEQFF. The chain employs TRBV4-1 and TRBJ2-1; 13 nucleotides line up with TRBD2. This CDR3 is 16 amino acids long. J lost 4 bases, V lost 3 bases, and 3 bases had no gene match. Germline CDR1 and CDR2: MGHRA and YSYEKL.